The present TCR beta chain was sequenced within a study of cytomegalovirus exposure and HLA in healthy donors. Study details: Tens of millions of unique TCRs from HLA-typed donors were held in an early release of data.

Study-wide results and caveats: The study dropped some indistinguishable V segments, TRBV6-2 and TRBV6-3 among them.

13 Jbeta primers and 60 Vbeta primers were used for the PCR. Assay used: immunoSEQ multiplex PCR; TCRdb lists only in-frame clones, some missing. The table includes 84,000 or so clones, roughly 80% detected once. V lost 1 base to trimming and J lost 0 bases, with 4 bases between them. The germline gives CDR1 SEHNR, CDR2 FQNEAQ (reference sequence). This CDR3 spans 13 amino acids. Details on this clone: Antigen: not known.

This chain uses TRBV7-9 with TRBJ2-7; D call uncertain. Source material: PBMCs. The source is a man younger than 45 in good health and CMV-seronegative. CDR3 coding DNA: TGTGCCAGCAGCTTAGACAGCTCCTACGAGCAGTACTTC. It is translated as CASSLDSSYEQYF.